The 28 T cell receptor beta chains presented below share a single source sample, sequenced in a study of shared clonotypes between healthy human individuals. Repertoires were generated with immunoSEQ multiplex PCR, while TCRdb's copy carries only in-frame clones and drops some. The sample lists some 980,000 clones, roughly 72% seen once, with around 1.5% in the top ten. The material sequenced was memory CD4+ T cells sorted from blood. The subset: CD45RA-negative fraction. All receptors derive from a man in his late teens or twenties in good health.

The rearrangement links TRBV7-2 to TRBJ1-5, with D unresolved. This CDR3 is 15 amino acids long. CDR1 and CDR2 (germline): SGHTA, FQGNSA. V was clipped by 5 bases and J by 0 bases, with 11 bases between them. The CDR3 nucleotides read TGTGCCAGCAGCCCCGCCCCGGTTAGCAATCAGCCCCAGCATTTT. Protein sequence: CASSPAPVSNQPQHF.

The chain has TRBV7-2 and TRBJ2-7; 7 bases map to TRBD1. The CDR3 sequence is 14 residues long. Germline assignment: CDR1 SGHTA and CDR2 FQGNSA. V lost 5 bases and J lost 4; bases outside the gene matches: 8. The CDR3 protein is CASSPTTGYYEQYF. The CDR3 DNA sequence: TGTGCCAGCAGCCCGACGACAGGGTATTACGAGCAGTACTTC.

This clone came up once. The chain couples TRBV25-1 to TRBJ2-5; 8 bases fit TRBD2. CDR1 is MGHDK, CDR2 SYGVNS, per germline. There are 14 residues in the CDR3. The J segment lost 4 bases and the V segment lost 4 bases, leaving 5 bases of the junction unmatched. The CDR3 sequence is CASSASGSRETQYF. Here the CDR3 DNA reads TGTGCCAGCAGTGCGAGCGGGAGTAGAGAGACCCAGTACTTC.

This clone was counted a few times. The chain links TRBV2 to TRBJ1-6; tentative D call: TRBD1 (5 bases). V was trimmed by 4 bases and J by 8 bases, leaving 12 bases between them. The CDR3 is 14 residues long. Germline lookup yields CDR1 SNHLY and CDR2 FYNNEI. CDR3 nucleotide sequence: TGTGCCAGCAGTGTCAGGGTTTCGGATTCACCCCTCCACTTT. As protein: CASSVRVSDSPLHF.

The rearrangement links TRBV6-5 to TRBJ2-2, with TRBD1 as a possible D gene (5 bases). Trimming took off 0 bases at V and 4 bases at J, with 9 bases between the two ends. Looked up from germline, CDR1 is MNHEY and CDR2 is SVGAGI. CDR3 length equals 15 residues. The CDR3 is CASSYSQGVTGELFF. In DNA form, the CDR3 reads TGTGCCAGCAGTTACTCCCAGGGTGTCACCGGGGAGCTGTTTTTT.

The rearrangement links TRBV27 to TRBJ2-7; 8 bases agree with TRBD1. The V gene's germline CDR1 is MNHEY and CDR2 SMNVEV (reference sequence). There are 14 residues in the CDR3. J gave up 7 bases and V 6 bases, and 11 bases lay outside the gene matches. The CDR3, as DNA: TGTGCCAGCAGCCTCCAGGGGGCGATAGGAGAGCAGTACTTC. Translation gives CASSLQGAIGEQYF.

The chain's CDR3 is CASSIAAIGKGYTF. As DNA, the CDR3 is TGTGCCAGCTCAATCGCGGCAATCGGCAAAGGCTACACCTTC. This chain uses TRBV18 with TRBJ1-2; D not resolved. CDR3 size: 14 residues. Between the trimmed V and J ends, which lost 5 bases and 8 bases, there was a span of 18 bases. Germline V lookup: CDR1 KGHSH, CDR2 LQKENI.

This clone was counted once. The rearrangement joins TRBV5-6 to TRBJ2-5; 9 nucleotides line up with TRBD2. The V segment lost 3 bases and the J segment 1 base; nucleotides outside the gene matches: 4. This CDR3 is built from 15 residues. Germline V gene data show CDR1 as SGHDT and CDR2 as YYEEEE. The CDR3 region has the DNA TGTGCCAGCAGCTCCCGACTAGCGGTCCAAGAGACCCAGTACTTC. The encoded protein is CASSSRLAVQETQYF.

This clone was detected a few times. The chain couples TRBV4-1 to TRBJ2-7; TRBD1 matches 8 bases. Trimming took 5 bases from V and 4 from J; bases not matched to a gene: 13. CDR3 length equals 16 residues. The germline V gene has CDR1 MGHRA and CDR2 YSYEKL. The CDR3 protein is CASSLVLIDRGYEQYF. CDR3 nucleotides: TGCGCCAGCAGCTTAGTTCTCATCGACAGGGGATACGAGCAGTACTTC.

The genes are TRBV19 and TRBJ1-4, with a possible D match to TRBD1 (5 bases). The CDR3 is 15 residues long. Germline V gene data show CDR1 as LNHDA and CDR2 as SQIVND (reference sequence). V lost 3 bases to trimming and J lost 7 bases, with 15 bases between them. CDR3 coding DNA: TGTGCCAGTAGTATGGGGGGGAGGCCGAGTGAAAAACTGTTTTTT. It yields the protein CASSMGGRPSEKLFF.

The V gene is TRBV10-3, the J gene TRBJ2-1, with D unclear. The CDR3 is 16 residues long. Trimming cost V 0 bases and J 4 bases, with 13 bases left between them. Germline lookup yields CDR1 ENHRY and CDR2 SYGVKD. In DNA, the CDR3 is TGTGCCATCAGTGAGTCGATAGTTACGCCTTACAATGAGCAGTTCTTC. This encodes CAISESIVTPYNEQFF.

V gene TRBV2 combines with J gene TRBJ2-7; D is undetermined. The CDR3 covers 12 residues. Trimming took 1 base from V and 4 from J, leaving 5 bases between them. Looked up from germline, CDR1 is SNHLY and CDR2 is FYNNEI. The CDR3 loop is CASSEGKYEQYF. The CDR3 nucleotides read TGTGCCAGCAGTGAAGGTAAATACGAGCAGTACTTC.

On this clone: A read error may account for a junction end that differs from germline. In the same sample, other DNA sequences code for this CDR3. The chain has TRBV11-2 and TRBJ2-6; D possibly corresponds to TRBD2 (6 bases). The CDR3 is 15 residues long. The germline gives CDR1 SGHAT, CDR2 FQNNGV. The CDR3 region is CASSPGGGGANVLTF. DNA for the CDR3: TGTGCCAGCAGCCCCGGCGGTGGCGGGGCCAACGTCCTGACTTTT.

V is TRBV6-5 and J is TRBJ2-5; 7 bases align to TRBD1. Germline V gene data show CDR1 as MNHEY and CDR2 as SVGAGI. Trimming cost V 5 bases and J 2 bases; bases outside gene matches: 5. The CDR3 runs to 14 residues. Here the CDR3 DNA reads TGTGCCAGCAGTAGGGCAGGGGGACAAGAGACCCAGTACTTC. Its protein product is CASSRAGGQETQYF.

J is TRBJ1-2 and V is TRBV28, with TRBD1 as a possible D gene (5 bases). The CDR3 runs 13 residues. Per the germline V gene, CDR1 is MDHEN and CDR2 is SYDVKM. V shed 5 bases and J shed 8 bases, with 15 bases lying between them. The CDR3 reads CASSVTGTPGYTF. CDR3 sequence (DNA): TGTGCCAGCAGTGTTACCGGGACCCCGGGCTACACCTTC.

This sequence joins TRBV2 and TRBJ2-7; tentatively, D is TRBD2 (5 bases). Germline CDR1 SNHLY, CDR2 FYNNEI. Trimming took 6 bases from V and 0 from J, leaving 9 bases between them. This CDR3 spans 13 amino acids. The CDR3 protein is CASRGDASYEQYF. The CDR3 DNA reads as TGTGCCAGCAGGGGAGACGCCTCCTACGAGCAGTACTTC.

The CDR3 protein is CASSLPTHRELFF. In DNA, the CDR3 is TGTGCCAGTAGTTTGCCTACCCACCGGGAGCTGTTTTTT. The V and J genes are TRBV19 and TRBJ2-2, with D unresolved. The V end was cut by 5 bases, the J end by 9 bases, with 13 bases between. This CDR3 spans 13 amino acids. Germline lookup yields CDR1 LNHDA and CDR2 SQIVND (reference sequence).

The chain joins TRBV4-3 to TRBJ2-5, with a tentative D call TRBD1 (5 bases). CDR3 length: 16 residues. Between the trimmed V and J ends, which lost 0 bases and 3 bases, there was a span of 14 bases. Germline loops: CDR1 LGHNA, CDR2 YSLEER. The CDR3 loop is CASSQEFRQGKETQYF. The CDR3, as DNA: TGCGCCAGCAGCCAAGAATTTCGGCAGGGTAAAGAGACCCAGTACTTC.

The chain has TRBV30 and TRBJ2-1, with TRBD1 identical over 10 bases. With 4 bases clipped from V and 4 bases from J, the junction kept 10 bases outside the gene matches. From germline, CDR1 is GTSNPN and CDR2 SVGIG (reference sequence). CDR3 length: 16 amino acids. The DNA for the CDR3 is TGTGCCTGGACCCGGGACAGGGGAGGACTATACAATGAGCAGTTCTTC. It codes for CAWTRDRGGLYNEQFF.

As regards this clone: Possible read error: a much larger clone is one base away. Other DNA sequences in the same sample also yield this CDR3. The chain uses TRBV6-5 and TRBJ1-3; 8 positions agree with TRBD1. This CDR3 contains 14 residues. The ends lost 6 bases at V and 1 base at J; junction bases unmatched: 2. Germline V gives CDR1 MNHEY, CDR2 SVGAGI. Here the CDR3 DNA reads TGTGCCAGCAGCCGGACAGGGTCTGGAAACACCATATATTTT. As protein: CASSRTGSGNTIYF.

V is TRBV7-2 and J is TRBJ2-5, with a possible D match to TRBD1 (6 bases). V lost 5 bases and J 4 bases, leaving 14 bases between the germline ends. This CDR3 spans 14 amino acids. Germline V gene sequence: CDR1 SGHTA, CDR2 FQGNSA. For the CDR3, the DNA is TGTGCCAGCAGCCGTACAGGGATTTTAGAGACCCAGTACTTC. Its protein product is CASSRTGILETQYF. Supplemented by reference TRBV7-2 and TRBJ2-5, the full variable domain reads GAGVSQSPSNKVTEKGKDVELRCDPISGHTALYWYRQSLGQGLEFLIYFQGNSAPDKSGLPSDRFSAERTGGSVSTLTIQRTQQEDSAVYLCASSRTGILETQYFGPGTRLLVL.

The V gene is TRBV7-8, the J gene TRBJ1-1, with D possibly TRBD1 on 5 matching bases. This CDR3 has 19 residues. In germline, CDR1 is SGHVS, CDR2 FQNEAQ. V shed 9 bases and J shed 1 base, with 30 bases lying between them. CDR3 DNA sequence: TGTGCCAGGGGGCCCCCCTGCCCCCTGGTTCAACGGAAGAACACTGAAGCTTTCTTT. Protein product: CARGPPCPLVQRKNTEAFF.

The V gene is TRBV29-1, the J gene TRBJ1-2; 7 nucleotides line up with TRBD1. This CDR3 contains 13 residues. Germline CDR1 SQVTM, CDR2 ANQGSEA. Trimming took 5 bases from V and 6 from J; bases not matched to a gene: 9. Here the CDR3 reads CSVKGGGQDGYTF. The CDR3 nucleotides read TGCAGCGTTAAGGGAGGGGGCCAGGATGGCTACACCTTC.

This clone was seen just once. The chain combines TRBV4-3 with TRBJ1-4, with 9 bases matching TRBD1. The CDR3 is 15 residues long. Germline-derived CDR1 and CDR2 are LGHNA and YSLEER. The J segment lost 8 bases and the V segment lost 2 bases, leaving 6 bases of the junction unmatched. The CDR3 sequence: CASSQLTGGGEKLFF. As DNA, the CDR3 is TGCGCCAGCAGCCAACTGACAGGGGGGGGCGAAAAACTGTTTTTT.

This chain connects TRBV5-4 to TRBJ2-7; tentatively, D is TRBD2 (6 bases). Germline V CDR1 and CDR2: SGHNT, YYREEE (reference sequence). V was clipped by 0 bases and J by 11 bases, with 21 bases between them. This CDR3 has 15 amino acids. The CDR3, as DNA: TGTGCCAGCAGCTTGGATCCTAGGGACTCGGGGTCGGAGTACTTC. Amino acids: CASSLDPRDSGSEYF.

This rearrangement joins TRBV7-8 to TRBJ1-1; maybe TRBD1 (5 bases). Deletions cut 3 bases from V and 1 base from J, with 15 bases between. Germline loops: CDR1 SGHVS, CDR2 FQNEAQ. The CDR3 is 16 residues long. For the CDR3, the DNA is TGTGCCAGCAGCTTTACCCCGGACACTGCGAACACTGAAGCTTTCTTT. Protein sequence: CASSFTPDTANTEAFF.

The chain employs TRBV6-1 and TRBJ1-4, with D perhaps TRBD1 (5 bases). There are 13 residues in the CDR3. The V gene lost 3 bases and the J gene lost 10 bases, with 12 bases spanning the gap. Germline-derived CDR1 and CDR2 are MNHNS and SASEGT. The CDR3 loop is CASSEAGMRKLFF. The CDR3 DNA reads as TGTGCCAGCAGTGAGGCAGGGATGAGAAAACTGTTTTTT.

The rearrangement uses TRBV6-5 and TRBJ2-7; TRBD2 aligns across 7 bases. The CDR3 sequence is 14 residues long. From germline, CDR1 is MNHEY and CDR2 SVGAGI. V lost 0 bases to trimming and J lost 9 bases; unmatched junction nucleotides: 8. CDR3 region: CASSYSREGSRQYF. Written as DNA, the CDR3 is TGTGCCAGCAGTTACTCGAGGGAGGGTTCTAGGCAGTACTTC.